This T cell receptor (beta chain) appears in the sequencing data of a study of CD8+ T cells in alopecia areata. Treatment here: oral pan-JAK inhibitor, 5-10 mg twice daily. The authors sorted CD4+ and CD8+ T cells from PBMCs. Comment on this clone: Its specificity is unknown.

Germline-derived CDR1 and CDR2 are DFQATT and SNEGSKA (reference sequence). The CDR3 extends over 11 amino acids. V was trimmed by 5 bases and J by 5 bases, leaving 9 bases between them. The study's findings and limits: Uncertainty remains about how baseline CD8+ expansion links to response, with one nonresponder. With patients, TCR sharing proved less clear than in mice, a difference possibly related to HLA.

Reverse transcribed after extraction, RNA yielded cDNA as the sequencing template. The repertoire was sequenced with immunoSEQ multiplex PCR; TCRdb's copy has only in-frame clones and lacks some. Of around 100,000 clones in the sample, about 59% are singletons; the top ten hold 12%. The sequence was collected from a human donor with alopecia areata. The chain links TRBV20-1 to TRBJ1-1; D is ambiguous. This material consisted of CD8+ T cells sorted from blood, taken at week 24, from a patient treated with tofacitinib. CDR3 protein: CSALIGTEAFF. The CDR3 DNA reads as TGCAGTGCTCTTATCGGGACTGAAGCTTTCTTT.